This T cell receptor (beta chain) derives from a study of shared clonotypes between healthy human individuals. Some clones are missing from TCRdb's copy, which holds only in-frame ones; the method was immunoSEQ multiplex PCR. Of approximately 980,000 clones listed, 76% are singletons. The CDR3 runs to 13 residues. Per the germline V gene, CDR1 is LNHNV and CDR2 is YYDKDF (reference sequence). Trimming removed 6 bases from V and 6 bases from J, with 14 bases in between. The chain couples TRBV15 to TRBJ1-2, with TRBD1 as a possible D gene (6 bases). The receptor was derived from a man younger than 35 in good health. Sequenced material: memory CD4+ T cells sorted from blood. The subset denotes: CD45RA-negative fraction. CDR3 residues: CATSPTGHHGYTF. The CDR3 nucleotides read TGTGCCACCAGTCCTACAGGGCACCATGGCTACACCTTC.